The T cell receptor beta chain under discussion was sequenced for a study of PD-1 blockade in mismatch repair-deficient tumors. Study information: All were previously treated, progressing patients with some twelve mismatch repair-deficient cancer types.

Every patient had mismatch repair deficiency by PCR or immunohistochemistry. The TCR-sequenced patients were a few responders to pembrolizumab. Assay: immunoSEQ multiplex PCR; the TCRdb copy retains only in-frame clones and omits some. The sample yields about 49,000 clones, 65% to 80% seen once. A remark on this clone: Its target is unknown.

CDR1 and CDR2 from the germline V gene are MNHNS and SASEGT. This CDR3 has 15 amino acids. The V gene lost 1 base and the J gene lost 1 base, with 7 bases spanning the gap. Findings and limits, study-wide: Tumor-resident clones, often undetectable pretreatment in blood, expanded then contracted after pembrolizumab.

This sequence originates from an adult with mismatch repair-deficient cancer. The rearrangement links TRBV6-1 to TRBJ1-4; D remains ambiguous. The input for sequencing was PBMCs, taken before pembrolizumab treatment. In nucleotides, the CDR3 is TGTGCCAGCAGTGAAGGTTGGGGAACTAATGAAAAACTGTTTTTT. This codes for CASSEGWGTNEKLFF.